These 7 T cell receptor beta chains originate from one sample sequenced in a study of T cells after yellow fever vaccination (dated by TCRdb to between 2018 and 2020). Libraries were built with 5' RACE. Sequencing was carried out with an Illumina NovaSeq 6000. TCRdb trimmed the raw reads at Q25, called clones with MiXCR and kept productive beta chains. Each record represents a unique CDR3 protein, reported with the most common genes and DNA among its rows. The sample profile shows some 400,000 distinct CDR3 sequences; under 20% of them were found once. Together, the top ten hold 15% to 20% of the sample. The sample's treatment or condition, from its label and the paper: live attenuated yellow fever vaccine strain. Sequencing was performed on PBMCs, taken before the yellow fever booster vaccination. The source of these receptors is a man aged 18-30 years who received the YFV17D yellow fever vaccine.

This chain links TRBV12-3 or TRBV12-4 with TRBJ2-1; D tentatively reads TRBD1 or TRBD2 (5 bases each). Deletions cut 1 base from V and 8 bases from J, with 9 bases between. CDR3 length: 13 residues. The CDR3 coding sequence is TGTGCCAGCAGTTTAGGGGGACCGGATGAGCAGTTCTTC. It encodes CASSLGGPDEQFF.

The chain employs TRBV5-1 and TRBJ2-1; 7 nucleotides line up with TRBD1. Germline V lookup: CDR1 SGHRS, CDR2 YFSETQ. The CDR3 contains 15 residues. The V gene end was trimmed by 4 bases and the J gene end by 3 bases; junction bases not matched to a gene: 7. CDR3 amino acids: CASSPRDSSYNEQFF. The CDR3 DNA is TGCGCCAGCAGCCCCCGGGACAGCAGCTACAATGAGCAGTTCTTC. Full variable domain (missing parts from reference TRBV5-1 and TRBJ2-1): KAGVTQTPRYLIKTRGQQVTLSCSPISGHRSVSWYQQTPGQGLQFLFEYFSETQRNKGNFPGRFSGRQFSNSRSEMNVSTLELGDSALYLCASSPRDSSYNEQFFGPGTRLTVL.

The chain links TRBV4-2 to TRBJ2-1; D remains unclear. V lost 0 bases, J lost 3 bases, and 9 bases lay in between. The V gene's germline CDR1 is LGHNA and CDR2 YNFKEQ. The CDR3 sequence is 15 residues long. This CDR3 reads CASSQDRLRYNEQFF. The DNA for the CDR3 is TGTGCCAGCAGCCAAGATCGGCTTCGCTACAATGAGCAGTTCTTC.

For the CDR3, the DNA is TGTGCCAGCAGCCAAGTTGGGACAGAGGATCAGCCCCAGCATTTT. Translation gives CASSQVGTEDQPQHF. This chain joins TRBV4-2 and TRBJ1-5, with 7 positions matching TRBD1. CDR1 and CDR2 from the germline V gene are LGHNA and YNFKEQ. CDR3 length: 15 residues. The V and J ends lost 1 base and 5 bases, in that order; junction bases with no gene match: 5.

The chain joins TRBV5-6 to TRBJ2-4; D might be TRBD2 (6 bases). Trimming took 4 bases from V and 1 from J, leaving 12 bases between them. This CDR3 spans 15 amino acids. Germline loops: CDR1 SGHDT, CDR2 YYEEEE. Here the CDR3 DNA reads TGTGCCAGCAGCCCCGCCCGGGGGGCCAAAAACATTCAGTACTTC. Its translation is CASSPARGAKNIQYF.

In its sample, this clonotype was seen once. The J gene is TRBJ2-5, the V gene TRBV28, with a possible D match to TRBD1 (5 bases). The ends were cut back, 7 bases at V and 4 bases at J, with 10 bases in the middle. CDR1 and CDR2 (germline): MDHEN, SYDVKM. The CDR3 length is 12 residues. The CDR3 sequence: CASTRVAETQYF. CDR3 DNA sequence: TGTGCCAGCACCAGGGTAGCAGAGACCCAGTACTTC.

The genes are TRBV6-1 and TRBJ2-7, with 7 positions matching TRBD1. V gave up 5 bases and J gave up 3 bases; unmatched junction bases: 7. The CDR3 covers 14 residues. The germline CDR1 and CDR2 sequences are MNHNS and SASEGT. The chain's CDR3 is CASSTSTGVYEQYV. The CDR3 DNA reads TGTGCCAGCAGTACTAGTACAGGGGTCTACGAGCAGTACGTC.